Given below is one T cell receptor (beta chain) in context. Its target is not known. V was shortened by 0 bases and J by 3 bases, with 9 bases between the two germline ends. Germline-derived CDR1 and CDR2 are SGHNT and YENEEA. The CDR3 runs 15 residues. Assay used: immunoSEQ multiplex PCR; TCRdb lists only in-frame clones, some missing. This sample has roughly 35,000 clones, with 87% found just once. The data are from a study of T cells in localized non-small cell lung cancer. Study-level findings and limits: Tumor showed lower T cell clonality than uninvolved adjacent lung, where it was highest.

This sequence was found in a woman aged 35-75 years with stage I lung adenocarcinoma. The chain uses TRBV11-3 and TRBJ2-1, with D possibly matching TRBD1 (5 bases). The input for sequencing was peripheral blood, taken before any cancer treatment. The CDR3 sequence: CASSLDGANYNEQFF. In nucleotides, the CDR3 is TGTGCCAGCAGCTTAGATGGGGCGAACTACAATGAGCAGTTCTTC.